This T cell receptor (beta chain) was profiled in a study of naive and memory T cell subsets. Notes on the study in general: TCR transcript changes with activation or differentiation may affect this RNA method.

A UMI-containing oligonucleotide was joined by 3' ligation to the TCR cDNA template. Adult healthy volunteers gave 2.5 ml peripheral blood for whole-blood RNA. Input was about 1 to 1,100 ng of DNase-treated total RNA without cell sorting. The CDR3 extends over 16 amino acids. Germline lookup yields CDR1 MNHEY and CDR2 SVGAGI. The SP2 primer and nested alpha and beta constant region primers amplified ligated cDNA in four rounds. For blood and skin samples, reverse transcription used TCR alpha and beta constant primers. TCRdb called the 5' RACE reads again in MiXCR, with one record for every CDR3 protein. The repertoire holds roughly 62,000 distinct CDR3 sequences, with 5.5% to 8.5% as singletons. This clonotype was recorded at least ten times. Antigen: not known. The junction differs from germline at one of its ends, possibly a read error.

The chain joins TRBV6-5 to TRBJ2-7; 11 bases are a match to TRBD2. The sequence came from a male donor in good health. CDR3 amino acids: CASSYRSGRASDEQYF. The DNA of the CDR3 is TGTGCCAGCAGTTACCGTAGCGGGAGGGCCTCCGACGAGCAGTACTTC.